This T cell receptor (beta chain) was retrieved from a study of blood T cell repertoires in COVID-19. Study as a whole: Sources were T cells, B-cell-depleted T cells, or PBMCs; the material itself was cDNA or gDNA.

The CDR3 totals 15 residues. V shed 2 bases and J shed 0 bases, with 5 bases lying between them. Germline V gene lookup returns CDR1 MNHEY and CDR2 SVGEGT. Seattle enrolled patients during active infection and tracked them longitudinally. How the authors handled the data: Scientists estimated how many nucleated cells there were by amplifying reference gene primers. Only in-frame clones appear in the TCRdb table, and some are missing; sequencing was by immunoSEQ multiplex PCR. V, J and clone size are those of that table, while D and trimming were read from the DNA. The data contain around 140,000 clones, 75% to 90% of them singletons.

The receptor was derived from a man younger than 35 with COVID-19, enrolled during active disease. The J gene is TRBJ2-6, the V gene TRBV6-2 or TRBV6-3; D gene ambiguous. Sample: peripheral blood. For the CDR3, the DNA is TGTGCCAGCAGTTACGTCAGCTCTGGGGCCAACGTCCTGACTTTC. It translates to CASSYVSSGANVLTF.